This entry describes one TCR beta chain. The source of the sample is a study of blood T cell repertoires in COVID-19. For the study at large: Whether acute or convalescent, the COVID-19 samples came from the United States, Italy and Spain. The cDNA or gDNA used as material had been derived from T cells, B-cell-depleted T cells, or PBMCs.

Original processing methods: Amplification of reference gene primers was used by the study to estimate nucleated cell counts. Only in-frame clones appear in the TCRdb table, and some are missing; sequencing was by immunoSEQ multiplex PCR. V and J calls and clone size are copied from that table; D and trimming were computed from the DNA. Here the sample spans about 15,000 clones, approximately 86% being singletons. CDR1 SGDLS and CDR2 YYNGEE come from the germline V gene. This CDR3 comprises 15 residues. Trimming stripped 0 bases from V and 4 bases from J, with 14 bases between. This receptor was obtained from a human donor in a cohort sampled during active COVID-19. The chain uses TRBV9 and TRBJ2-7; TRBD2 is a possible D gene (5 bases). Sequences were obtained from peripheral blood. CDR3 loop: CASSVAIGSGYEQYF. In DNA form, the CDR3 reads TGTGCCAGCAGCGTAGCTATTGGATCGGGATACGAGCAGTACTTC.